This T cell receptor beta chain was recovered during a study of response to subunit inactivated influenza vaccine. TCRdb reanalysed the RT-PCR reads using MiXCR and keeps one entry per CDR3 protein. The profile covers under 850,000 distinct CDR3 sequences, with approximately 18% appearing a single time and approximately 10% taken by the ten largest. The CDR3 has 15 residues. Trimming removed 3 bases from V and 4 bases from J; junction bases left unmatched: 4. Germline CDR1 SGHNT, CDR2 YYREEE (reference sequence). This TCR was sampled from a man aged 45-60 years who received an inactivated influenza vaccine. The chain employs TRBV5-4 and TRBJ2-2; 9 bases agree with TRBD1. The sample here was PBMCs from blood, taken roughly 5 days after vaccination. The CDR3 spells CASSWGQGGTGELFF. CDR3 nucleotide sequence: TGTGCCAGCAGCTGGGGACAGGGTGGCACCGGGGAGCTGTTTTTT.